One and the same sample provided the 9 T cell receptor beta chains below, sequenced in a study of vaccination effects on CD4 cells after COVID-19. Before sequencing took place, the ViraFEST assay used viral peptide pools to expand antigen-specific CD4+ T cells. Isolating CD4+ T cells followed ten to eleven days of culture. Everyone in the study got two shots of either the BNT162b2 or mRNA-1273 vaccine. Measured with immunoSEQ multiplex PCR; TCRdb has only the in-frame clones, and not every one. The sample shows roughly 56,000 clones, about three quarters of them seen only once. What these receptors recognize is not known. Sequencing was performed on CD4+ T cells from PBMCs cultured with HCoV-229E spike peptides, taken after COVID-19 vaccination. The receptor set was obtained from a human donor who received a COVID-19 vaccine.

V usage is TRBV14 and J usage is TRBJ1-2; no reliable D call. Germline V CDR1 and CDR2: SGHDN, FVKESK. V was shortened by 0 bases and J by 5 bases, with 7 bases between the two germline ends. CDR3 length equals 13 residues. The CDR3 bases are TGTGCCAGCAGCCAAGATGCGGTATATGGCTACACCTTC. It specifies CASSQDAVYGYTF.

The DNA of the CDR3 is TGCAGCGTTGCACGAGCGGGGGCAGAGACCCAGTACTTC. Its translation is CSVARAGAETQYF. The chain is built from TRBV29-1 and TRBJ2-5, with TRBD2 identical over 8 bases. This CDR3 comprises 13 residues. V gave up 4 bases and J gave up 4 bases; unmatched junction bases: 5. Looked up from germline, CDR1 is SQVTM and CDR2 is ANQGSEA.

This clone has only a few counts. The chain couples TRBV6-1 to TRBJ1-2; no definite D call. The V gene lost 4 bases and the J gene lost 2 bases, with 17 bases spanning the gap. CDR1 and CDR2 from the germline V gene are MNHNS and SASEGT. CDR3 length: 16 amino acids. The CDR3 DNA sequence: TGTGCCAGCAGTGTGAGGCCGAACGACCTGAACTATGGCTACACCTTC. This sequence encodes CASSVRPNDLNYGYTF.

This clone came up once. The chain carries TRBV12-2 and TRBJ2-2; the table's D call TRBD2 went unverified against the DNA. TRBV12-2 is listed as a pseudogene. This CDR3 has 17 amino acids. The chain's CDR3 is CASRLGASEANTGELFF. CDR3 DNA: TGTGCAAGTCGCCTAGGAGCTAGCGAAGCGAACACCGGGGAGCTGTTTTTT.

V gene TRBV18 combines with J gene TRBJ2-3, with 7 bases identical to TRBD2. The germline V gene has CDR1 KGHSH and CDR2 LQKENI. Trimming at V came to 2 bases and at J to 0 bases, leaving 8 bases not matched to a gene. The CDR3 totals 17 residues. The CDR3 here is CASSPSSSGRSTDTQYF. The CDR3 nucleotides are TGTGCCAGCTCACCATCCTCTAGCGGACGGAGCACAGATACGCAGTATTTT.

The chain uses TRBV9 and TRBJ2-5; D may be TRBD1 or TRBD2 (5 bases each). Germline V lookup: CDR1 SGDLS, CDR2 YYNGEE. V lost 0 bases, J lost 1 base, and 10 bases lay in between. The CDR3 is 15 amino acids. The CDR3 nucleotides read TGTGCCAGCAGCGTAGGTCCCGGGGCCCAAGAGACCCAGTACTTC. Its protein product is CASSVGPGAQETQYF. Full variable domain (remainder filled in from reference TRBV9 and TRBJ2-5): DSGVTQTPKHLITATGQRVTLRCSPRSGDLSVYWYQQSLDQGLQFLIQYYNGEERAKGNILERFSAQQFPDLHSELNLSSLELGDSALYFCASSVGPGAQETQYFGPGTRLLVL.

The chain uses TRBV7-2 and TRBJ2-2; a possible D gene is TRBD1 (5 bases). CDR1 is SGHTA and CDR2 is FQGNSA in the germline V gene. The CDR3 length is 13 residues. V was pared by 7 bases and J by 4 bases, with 10 bases between. Here the CDR3 DNA reads TGTGCCAGCAAAAGGGGTACCACCGGGGAGCTGTTTTTT. Protein sequence: CASKRGTTGELFF.

The chain joins TRBV3-1 (or the pseudogene TRBV3-2) to TRBJ1-2; a weak D match, TRBD1 (5 bases). Germline assignment: CDR1 LGHDT and CDR2 YNNKEL (reference sequence). With 0 bases removed from V and 3 bases from J, the gap between germline ends came to 11 bases. The CDR3 has 15 amino acids. The CDR3 loop is CASSQDGGRDYGYTF. The CDR3 DNA sequence: TGTGCCAGCAGCCAAGATGGGGGACGCGACTATGGCTACACCTTC.

The chain links TRBV10-3 to TRBJ2-3; possible D gene TRBD1, 6 bases. Trimming cost V 1 base and J 2 bases, with 7 bases left between them. The germline V gene has CDR1 ENHRY and CDR2 SYGVKD. There are 14 residues in the CDR3. CDR3 nucleotide sequence: TGTGCCATCAGTGAGTGGACAGTCACAGATACGCAGTATTTT. As protein: CAISEWTVTDTQYF.